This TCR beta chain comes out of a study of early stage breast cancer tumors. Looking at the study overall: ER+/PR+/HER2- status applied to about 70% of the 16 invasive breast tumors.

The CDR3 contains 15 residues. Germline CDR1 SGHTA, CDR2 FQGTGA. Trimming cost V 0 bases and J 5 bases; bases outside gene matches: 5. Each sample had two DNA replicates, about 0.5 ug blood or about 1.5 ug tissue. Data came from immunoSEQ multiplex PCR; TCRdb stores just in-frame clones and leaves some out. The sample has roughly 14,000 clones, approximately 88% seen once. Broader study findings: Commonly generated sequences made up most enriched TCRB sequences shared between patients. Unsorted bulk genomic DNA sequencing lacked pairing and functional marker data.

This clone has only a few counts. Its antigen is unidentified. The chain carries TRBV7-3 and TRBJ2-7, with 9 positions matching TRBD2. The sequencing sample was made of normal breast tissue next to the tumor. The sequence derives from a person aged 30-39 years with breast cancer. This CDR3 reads CASSLTGGRVDEQYF. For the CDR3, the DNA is TGTGCCAGCAGCTTAACGGGCGGGAGGGTGGACGAGCAGTACTTC. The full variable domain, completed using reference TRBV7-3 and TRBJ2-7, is GAGVSQTPSNKVTEKGKYVELRCDPISGHTALYWYRQSLGQGPEFLIYFQGTGAADDSGLPNDRFFAVRPEGSVSTLKIQRTERGDSAVYLCASSLTGGRVDEQYFGPGTRLTVT.